This T cell receptor beta chain was retrieved from a study of Ad26.COV2.S vaccination and SARS-CoV-2 variants. Study-wide context: As a participant in COV1001, the donor was in the Ad26.COV2.S trial arm.

The repertoire was sequenced with immunoSEQ multiplex PCR; TCRdb's copy has only in-frame clones and lacks some. Counted here are 380,000 or so clones, 88% occurring once; the ten biggest clones make up 6.4%. The treatment was: around 19 received Ad26.COV2.S at low or high dose, single or two shots; about five received placebo; per-sample allocation not given. Each sample was drawn 63 days after the first injection (of vaccine or placebo). This sequence originates from a person between 18 and 65 years old who received the Ad26.COV2.S COVID-19 vaccine or a placebo. Sequenced here: peripheral blood, sampled in a trial of Ad26.COV2.S vaccine versus placebo.

The CDR3 spells CASSEHYNEQFF. The CDR3 DNA reads as TGTGCCAGCAGTGAACATTACAATGAGCAGTTCTTC. The chain combines TRBV6-1 with TRBJ2-1; D gene uncertain. This CDR3 region has 12 residues. V lost 2 bases and J lost 4, with 3 bases in between. Germline assignment: CDR1 MNHNS and CDR2 SASEGT.